This TCR beta chain was sequenced in a study of blood T cells in healthy people across ages. General observations from the study: Naive CD4+ cells and diversity were both higher in long-lived donors than in aged donors.

No fewer than 7 million PBMCs went into each sample. Germline V lookup: CDR1 PRHDT, CDR2 FYEKMQ (reference sequence). Trimming cost V 5 bases and J 1 base, with 18 bases left between them. The CDR3 extends over 17 amino acids. Remarks on this clonotype: What it binds is unknown.

A J-beta primer mix and a sample-barcoded 5' primer were used in a second PCR of about 7 to 11 cycles. Per sample, CDR3-containing paired-end reads numbered at least 3 million. TCRdb fed the 5' RACE reads into MiXCR, producing one record per CDR3 protein. The table has approximately 1.5 million distinct CDR3 sequences, 35% to 45% seen once. The rearrangement uses TRBV13 and TRBJ2-4; D remains ambiguous. Sequencing input: blood. The receptor was isolated from a woman between 18 and 30 years old in good health. The CDR3 sequence is CASSPHFSYKAKNIQYF. CDR3 DNA sequence: TGTGCCAGCAGCCCCCACTTTAGCTATAAGGCCAAAAACATTCAGTACTTC.